This TCR beta chain was sequenced during a study of blood T cell repertoires in COVID-19. Study information: Sites in the United States, Italy and Spain provided acute and convalescent COVID-19 samples. T cells, B-cell-depleted T cells, or PBMCs supplied cDNA or gDNA.

In the original workflow: Amplification from reference gene primers served as the basis for estimated nucleated cell counts. Here immunoSEQ multiplex PCR was the method, and the copy in TCRdb shows in-frame clones only, minus some. Clonal size and the V and J genes are those of that table, whereas D and trimming came from the DNA. There are 100,000 to 150,000 clones in the sample; about 80% occur only once, and about 4% lies in the top ten. The CDR3 length is 14 residues. With 6 bases removed from V and 6 bases from J, the gap between germline ends came to 15 bases. Material for sequencing was peripheral blood. This sequence was found in a woman between 50 and 59 years old with acute or convalescent COVID-19. The V call is TRBV23-1, the J call TRBJ1-5; tentatively, D is TRBD1 (5 bases). TRBV23-1 carries the ORF label, with uncertain function. The CDR3 spells CASRKLGVGQPQHF. CDR3 nucleotides: TGCGCCAGCAGGAAATTAGGGGTGGGTCAGCCCCAGCATTTT.